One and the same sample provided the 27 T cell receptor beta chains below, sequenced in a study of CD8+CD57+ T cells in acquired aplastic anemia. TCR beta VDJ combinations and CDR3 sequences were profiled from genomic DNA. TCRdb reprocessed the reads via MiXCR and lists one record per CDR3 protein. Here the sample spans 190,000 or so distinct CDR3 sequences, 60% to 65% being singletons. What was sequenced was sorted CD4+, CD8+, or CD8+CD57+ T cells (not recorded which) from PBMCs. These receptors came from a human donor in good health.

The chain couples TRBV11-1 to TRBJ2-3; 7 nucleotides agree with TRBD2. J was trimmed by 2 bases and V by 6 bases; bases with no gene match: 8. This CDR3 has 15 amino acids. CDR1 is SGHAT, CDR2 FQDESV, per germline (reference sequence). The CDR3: CASRVSGWNTDTQYF. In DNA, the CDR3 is TGTGCCAGCAGGGTTAGCGGGTGGAACACAGATACGCAGTATTTT.

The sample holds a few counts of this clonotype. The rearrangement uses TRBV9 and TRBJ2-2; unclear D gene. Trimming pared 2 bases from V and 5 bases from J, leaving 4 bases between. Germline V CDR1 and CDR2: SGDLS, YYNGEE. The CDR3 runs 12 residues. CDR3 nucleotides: TGTGCCAGCAGCGTTAGGACCGGGGAGCTGTTTTTT. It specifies CASSVRTGELFF.

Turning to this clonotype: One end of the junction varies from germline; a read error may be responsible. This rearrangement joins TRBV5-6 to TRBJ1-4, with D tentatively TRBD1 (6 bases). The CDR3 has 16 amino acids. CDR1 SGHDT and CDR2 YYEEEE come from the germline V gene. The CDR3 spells CVSSQGGGRGREKLFF. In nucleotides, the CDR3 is TGTGTCAGCAGCCAGGGAGGGGGACGGGGGAGAGAAAAACTGTTTTTT.

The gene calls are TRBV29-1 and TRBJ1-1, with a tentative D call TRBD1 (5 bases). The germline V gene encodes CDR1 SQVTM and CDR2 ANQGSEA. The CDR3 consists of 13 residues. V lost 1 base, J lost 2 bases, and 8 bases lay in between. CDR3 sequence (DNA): TGCAGCGTTGAAGGACAGTTTAACACTGAAGCTTTCTTT. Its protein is CSVEGQFNTEAFF.

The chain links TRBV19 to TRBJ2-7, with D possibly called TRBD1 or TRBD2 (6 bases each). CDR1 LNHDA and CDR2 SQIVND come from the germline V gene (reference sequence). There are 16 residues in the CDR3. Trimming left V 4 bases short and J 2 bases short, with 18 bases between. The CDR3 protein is CASSKGFDRTTYEQYF. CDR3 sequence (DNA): TGTGCCAGTAGTAAAGGGTTCGACAGGACTACCTACGAGCAGTACTTC.

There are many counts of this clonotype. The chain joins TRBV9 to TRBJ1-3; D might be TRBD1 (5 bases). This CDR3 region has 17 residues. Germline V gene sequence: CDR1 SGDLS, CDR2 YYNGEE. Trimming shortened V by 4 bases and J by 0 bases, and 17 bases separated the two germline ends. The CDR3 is CASSLRWGGSSGNTIYF. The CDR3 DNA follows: TGTGCCAGCAGCTTGAGGTGGGGGGGAAGCTCTGGAAACACCATATATTTT.

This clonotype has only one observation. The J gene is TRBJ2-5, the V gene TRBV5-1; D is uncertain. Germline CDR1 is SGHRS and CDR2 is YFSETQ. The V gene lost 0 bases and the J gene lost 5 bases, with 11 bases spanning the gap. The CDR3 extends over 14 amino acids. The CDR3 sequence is CASSLAFGVETQYF. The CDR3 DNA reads TGCGCCAGCAGCTTGGCCTTCGGAGTCGAGACCCAGTACTTC.

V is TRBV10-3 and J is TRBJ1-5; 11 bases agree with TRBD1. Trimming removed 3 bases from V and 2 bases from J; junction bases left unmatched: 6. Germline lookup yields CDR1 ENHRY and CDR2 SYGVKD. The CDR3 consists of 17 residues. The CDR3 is CAISDTDRGQGNQPQHF. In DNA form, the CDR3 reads TGTGCCATCAGTGATACGGACAGGGGGCAAGGCAATCAGCCCCAGCATTTT.

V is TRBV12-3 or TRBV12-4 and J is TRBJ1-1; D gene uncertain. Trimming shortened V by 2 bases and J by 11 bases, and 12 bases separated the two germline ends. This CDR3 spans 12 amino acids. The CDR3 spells CASSLRPLGAFF. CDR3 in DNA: TGTGCCAGCAGTTTAAGACCCCTCGGGGCTTTCTTT.

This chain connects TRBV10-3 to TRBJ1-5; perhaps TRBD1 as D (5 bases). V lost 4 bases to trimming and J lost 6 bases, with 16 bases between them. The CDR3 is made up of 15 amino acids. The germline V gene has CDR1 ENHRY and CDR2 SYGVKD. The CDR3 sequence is CAISVDSRGGQPQHF. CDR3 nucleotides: TGTGCCATCAGTGTCGACAGTCGCGGGGGTCAGCCCCAGCATTTT.

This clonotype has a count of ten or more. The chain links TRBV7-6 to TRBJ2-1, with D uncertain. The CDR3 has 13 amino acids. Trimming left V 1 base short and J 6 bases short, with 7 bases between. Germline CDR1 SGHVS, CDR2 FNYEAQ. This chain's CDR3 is CASSLVLFNEQFF. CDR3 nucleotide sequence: TGTGCCAGCAGCTTAGTTTTGTTCAATGAGCAGTTCTTC.

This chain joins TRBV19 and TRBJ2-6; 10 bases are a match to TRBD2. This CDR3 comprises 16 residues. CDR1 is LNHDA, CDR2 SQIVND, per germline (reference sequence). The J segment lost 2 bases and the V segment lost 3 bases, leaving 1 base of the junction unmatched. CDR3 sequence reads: CASSIGLAAGANVLTF. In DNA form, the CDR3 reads TGTGCCAGTAGTATTGGACTAGCGGCTGGGGCCAACGTCCTGACTTTC.

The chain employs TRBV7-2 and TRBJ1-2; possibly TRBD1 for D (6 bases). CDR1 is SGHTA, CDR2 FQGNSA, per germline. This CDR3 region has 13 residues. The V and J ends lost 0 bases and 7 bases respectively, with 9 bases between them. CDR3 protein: CASSLAGDTGYTF. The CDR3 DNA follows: TGTGCCAGCAGCTTAGCGGGGGACACTGGCTACACCTTC.

The CDR3 DNA sequence: TGCAGTGCAGGACTAGCGGGAGGGCGCTCCTACAATGAGCAGTTCTTC. Its translation: CSAGLAGGRSYNEQFF. The J gene is TRBJ2-1, the V gene TRBV20-1, with TRBD2 matching over 15 bases. CDR3 size: 16 residues. The V and J ends lost 6 bases and 0 bases, in that order; junction bases with no gene match: 3. CDR1 and CDR2 (germline): DFQATT, SNEGSKA (reference sequence).

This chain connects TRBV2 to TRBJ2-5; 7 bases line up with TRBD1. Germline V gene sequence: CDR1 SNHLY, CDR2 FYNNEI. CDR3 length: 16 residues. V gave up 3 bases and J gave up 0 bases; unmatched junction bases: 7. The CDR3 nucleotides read TGTGCCAGCAGTGAGGGGACAGAGCTTTACCAAGAGACCCAGTACTTC. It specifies CASSEGTELYQETQYF.

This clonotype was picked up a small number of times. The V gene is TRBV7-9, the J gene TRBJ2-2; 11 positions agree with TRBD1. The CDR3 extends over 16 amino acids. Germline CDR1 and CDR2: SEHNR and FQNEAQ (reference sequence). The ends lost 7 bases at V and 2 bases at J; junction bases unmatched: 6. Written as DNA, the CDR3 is TGTGCCAGCACTGGACAGGGGGCGCTTAACACCGGGGAGCTGTTTTTT. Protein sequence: CASTGQGALNTGELFF.

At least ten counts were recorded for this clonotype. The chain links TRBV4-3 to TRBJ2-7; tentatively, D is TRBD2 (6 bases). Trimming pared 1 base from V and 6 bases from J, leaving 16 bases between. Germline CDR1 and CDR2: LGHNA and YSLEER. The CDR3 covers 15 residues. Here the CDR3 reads CASSQGGDRTREQYF. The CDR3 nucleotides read TGCGCCAGCAGCCAAGGCGGGGACCGGACTCGCGAGCAGTACTTC.

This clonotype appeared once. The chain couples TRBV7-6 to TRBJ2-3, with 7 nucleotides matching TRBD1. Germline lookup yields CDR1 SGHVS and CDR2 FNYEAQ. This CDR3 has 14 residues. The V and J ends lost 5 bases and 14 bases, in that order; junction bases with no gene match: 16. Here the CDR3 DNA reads TGTGCCAGCAGCCCCACGGGGACAGCTTATCAACTGTATTTT. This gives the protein CASSPTGTAYQLYF.

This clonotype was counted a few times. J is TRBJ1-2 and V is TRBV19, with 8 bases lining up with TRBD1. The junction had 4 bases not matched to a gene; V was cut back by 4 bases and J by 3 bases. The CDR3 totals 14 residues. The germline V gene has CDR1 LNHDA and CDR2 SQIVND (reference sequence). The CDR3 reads CASSSRGRDYGYTF. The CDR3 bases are TGTGCCAGTAGTAGCAGGGGGCGTGACTATGGCTACACCTTC.

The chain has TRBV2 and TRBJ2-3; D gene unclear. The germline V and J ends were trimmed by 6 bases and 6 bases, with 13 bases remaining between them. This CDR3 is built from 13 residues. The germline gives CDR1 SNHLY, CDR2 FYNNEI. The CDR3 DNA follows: TGTGCCAGCAGGCGACGGAATTCGGATACGCAGTATTTT. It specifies CASRRRNSDTQYF.

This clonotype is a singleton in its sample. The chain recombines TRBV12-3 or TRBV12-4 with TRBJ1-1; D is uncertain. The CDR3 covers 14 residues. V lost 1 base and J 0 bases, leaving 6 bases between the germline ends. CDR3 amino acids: CASSLVGVNTEAFF. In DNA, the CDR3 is TGTGCCAGCAGTTTAGTGGGCGTGAACACTGAAGCTTTCTTT.

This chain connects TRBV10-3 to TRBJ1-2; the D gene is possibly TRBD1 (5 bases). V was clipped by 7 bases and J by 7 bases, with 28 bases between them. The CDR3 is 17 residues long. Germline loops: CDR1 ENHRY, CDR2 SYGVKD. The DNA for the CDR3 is TGTGCCATCACCCAGTGGGCAGGGAACGTTGGGGCAGCTGGCTACACCTTC. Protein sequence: CAITQWAGNVGAAGYTF.

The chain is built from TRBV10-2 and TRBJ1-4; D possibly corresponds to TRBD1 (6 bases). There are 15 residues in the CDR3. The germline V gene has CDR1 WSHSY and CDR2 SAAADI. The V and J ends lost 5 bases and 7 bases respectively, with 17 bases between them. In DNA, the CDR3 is TGCGCCAGCAGTAGACGGGACACCGAGGGTGAAAAACTGTTTTTT. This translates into CASSRRDTEGEKLFF.

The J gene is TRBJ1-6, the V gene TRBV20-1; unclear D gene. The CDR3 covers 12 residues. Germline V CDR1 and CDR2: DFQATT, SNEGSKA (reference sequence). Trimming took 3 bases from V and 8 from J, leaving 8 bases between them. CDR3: CSASGPDSPLHF. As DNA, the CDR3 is TGCAGTGCTAGTGGCCCTGATTCACCCCTCCACTTT.

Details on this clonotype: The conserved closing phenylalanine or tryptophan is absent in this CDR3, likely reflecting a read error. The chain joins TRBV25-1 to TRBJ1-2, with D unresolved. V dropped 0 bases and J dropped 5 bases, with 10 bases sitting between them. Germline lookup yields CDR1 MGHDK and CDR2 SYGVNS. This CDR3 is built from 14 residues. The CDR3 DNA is TGTGCCAGCAGTGAATACGGAGACTTATATGGCTACACCCTC. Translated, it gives CASSEYGDLYGYTL.

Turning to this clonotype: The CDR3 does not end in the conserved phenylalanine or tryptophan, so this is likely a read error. The CDR3 nucleotides read TGCGCCAGCAGCCATAGACAGACAGATGCGAACACTGAAGCTTTCTAT. This gives the protein CASSHRQTDANTEAFY. The chain employs TRBV7-9 and TRBJ1-1; TRBD1 is a possible D gene (5 bases). The CDR3 contains 16 residues. The germline gives CDR1 SEHNR, CDR2 FQNEAQ (reference sequence).

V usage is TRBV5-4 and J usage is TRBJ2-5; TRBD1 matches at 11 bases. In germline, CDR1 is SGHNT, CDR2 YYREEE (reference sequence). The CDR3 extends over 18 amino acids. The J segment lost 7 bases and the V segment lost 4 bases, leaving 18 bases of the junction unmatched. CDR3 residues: CASSQEGTGGARGWTQYF. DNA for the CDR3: TGTGCCAGCAGCCAAGAGGGGACAGGGGGTGCCCGGGGGTGGACCCAGTACTTC. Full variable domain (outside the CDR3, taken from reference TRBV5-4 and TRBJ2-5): ETGVTQSPTHLIKTRGQQVTLRCSSQSGHNTVSWYQQALGQGPQFIFQYYREEENGRGNFPPRFSGLQFPNYSSELNVNALELDDSALYLCASSQEGTGGARGWTQYFGPGTRLLVL.